This TCR beta chain originates from a study of OX40 agonist ivuxolimab in advanced cancers. At the level of the study: One patient with hepatocellular carcinoma and two with cutaneous melanoma, three in all, had partial responses. General study points: Among the lowest peripheral clonal expansion occurred in 0.1-3.0 mg/kg partial responders. Antigen specificity was not determined for the expanded peripheral T cells.

Comments on this clone: The antigen remains undetermined. Distinct nucleotide sequences in the sample also encode this CDR3.

Germline loops: CDR1 GTSNPN, CDR2 SVGIG (reference sequence). This CDR3 contains 13 residues. The V segment lost 2 bases and the J segment 5 bases; nucleotides outside the gene matches: 4. Sequencing was performed with immunoSEQ multiplex PCR; in TCRdb, only in-frame clones are kept and a portion is missing. This table has over 40,000 clones, 80% appearing once. Systemic immunosuppression or autoimmune disease history was grounds to exclude patients. The sample here was CD4+ or CD8+ T cells sorted from blood, taken in a trial of the OX40 agonist ivuxolimab. The genes are TRBV30 and TRBJ1-2; 8 nucleotides align to TRBD1. The sequence came from an adult with an advanced solid tumor such as melanoma, head and neck, liver or kidney cancer. The CDR3 DNA is TGTGCCTGGAGTCGGGACAGGCCTTATGGCTACACCTTC. Residues: CAWSRDRPYGYTF.